The 29 T cell receptor beta chains listed next were all sequenced from one sample in a study of cytomegalovirus exposure and HLA in healthy donors. Repertoires were generated with immunoSEQ multiplex PCR, while TCRdb's copy carries only in-frame clones and drops some. The sample includes about 240,000 clones, approximately 90% of them seen just once. Input material: PBMCs. Receptors were obtained from a man in his late teens or twenties in good health and CMV-seronegative.

The chain has TRBV5-1 and TRBJ2-7, with D possibly matching TRBD2 (6 bases). The CDR3 contains 13 residues. Germline V gene sequence: CDR1 SGHRS, CDR2 YFSETQ. Trimming removed 7 bases at V and 6 bases at J, with 17 bases between. The CDR3 DNA is TGCGCCAGCGGCAATCGCGCGGGGAGCGAGCAGTACTTC. This codes for CASGNRAGSEQYF.

The CDR3 coding sequence is TGTGCCAGCAGCGTGGGCACGGGGGAGGGGGTCTATGGCTACACCTTC. Its protein product is CASSVGTGEGVYGYTF. This chain connects TRBV7-8 to TRBJ1-2, with D possibly matching TRBD1 (6 bases). Germline V CDR1 and CDR2: SGHVS, FQNEAQ. V was trimmed by 5 bases and J by 4 bases, leaving 20 bases between them. This CDR3 region has 16 residues.

The chain is built from TRBV5-8 and TRBJ2-2, with D possibly matching TRBD2 (5 bases). V was shortened by 4 bases and J by 2 bases, with 12 bases between the two germline ends. CDR3 length: 15 amino acids. Germline assignment: CDR1 SGHTS and CDR2 YDEGEE. The CDR3 protein is CASSLRTLNTGELFF. As DNA, the CDR3 is TGTGCCAGCAGCCTCAGGACTCTAAACACCGGGGAGCTGTTTTTT.

The rearrangement uses TRBV28 and TRBJ2-7, with 8 bases matching TRBD1. Germline V gene lookup returns CDR1 MDHEN and CDR2 SYDVKM. Trimming cost V 5 bases and J 7 bases; bases outside gene matches: 13. This CDR3 comprises 15 residues. The DNA for the CDR3 is TGTGCCAGCAGTGAACCCGGGACAGGTTGGCGGGAGCAGTACTTC. Encoded protein: CASSEPGTGWREQYF.

This clone was counted once. The chain is built from TRBV4-3 and TRBJ1-1; 11 positions match TRBD1. The CDR3 spans 15 residues. Per germline, CDR1 LGHNA and CDR2 YSLEER. V was pared by 3 bases and J by 6 bases, with 6 bases of the junction left unmatched. The CDR3 reads CASSQFGQGASEAFF. In nucleotides, the CDR3 is TGCGCCAGCAGCCAGTTTGGACAGGGGGCCTCTGAAGCTTTCTTT.

The sample holds one count of this clone. The V call is TRBV5-1, the J call TRBJ2-7, with D possibly matching TRBD1 (5 bases). The V gene lost 0 bases and the J gene lost 0 bases, with 13 bases spanning the gap. The CDR3 length is 16 residues. Germline V gene sequence: CDR1 SGHRS, CDR2 YFSETQ. CDR3 DNA sequence: TGCGCCAGCAGCTTGGCCGAACGGACAAGCTCCTACGAGCAGTACTTC. Protein sequence: CASSLAERTSSYEQYF.

This chain uses TRBV4-2 with TRBJ1-5, with D hard to call. V was clipped by 0 bases and J by 5 bases, with 11 bases between them. Germline V lookup: CDR1 LGHNA, CDR2 YNFKEQ. CDR3 length equals 15 residues. CDR3 bases: TGTGCCAGCAGCCAAGACCAGAGGGCCGATCAGCCCCAGCATTTT. It is translated as CASSQDQRADQPQHF.

This clone was counted a single time. The chain joins TRBV4-3 to TRBJ2-7; a weak D match, TRBD1 (7 bases). The germline V and J ends were trimmed by 0 bases and 7 bases, with 16 bases remaining between them. The germline V gene has CDR1 LGHNA and CDR2 YSLEER. The CDR3 is 15 amino acids. The CDR3 here is CASSQDWQGGTEQYF. The CDR3 bases are TGCGCCAGCAGCCAAGATTGGCAGGGGGGCACGGAGCAGTACTTC.

V is TRBV30 and J is TRBJ2-7; tentatively, D is TRBD2 (5 bases). The CDR3 length is 13 residues. Germline V lookup: CDR1 GTSNPN, CDR2 SVGIG (reference sequence). Trimming pared 4 bases from V and 4 bases from J, leaving 14 bases between. The DNA of the CDR3 is TGTGCCTGGACGGACTGGGGATCTTACGAGCAGTACTTC. This translates into CAWTDWGSYEQYF.

This rearrangement joins TRBV28 to TRBJ2-7, with D perhaps matching TRBD2 (7 bases). CDR1 is MDHEN and CDR2 is SYDVKM in the germline V gene. Trimming took off 7 bases at V and 0 bases at J, with 16 bases between the two ends. CDR3 length: 15 residues. The CDR3 region is CASTLRRGGSYEQYF. The CDR3 region has the DNA TGTGCCAGCACCCTCCGGAGGGGGGGCTCCTACGAGCAGTACTTC.

The chain combines TRBV5-1 with TRBJ1-1, with D unresolved. CDR1 is SGHRS, CDR2 YFSETQ, per germline. The CDR3 is 14 residues long. The V and J ends lost 4 bases and 10 bases respectively, with 20 bases between them. The CDR3 nucleotides read TGCGCCAGCAGCCCCTTGGAGTACCCGGCGGCAGCTTTCTTT. It is translated as CASSPLEYPAAAFF. The variable domain in full, with the rest retrieved from reference TRBV5-1 and TRBJ1-1, is KAGVTQTPRYLIKTRGQQVTLSCSPISGHRSVSWYQQTPGQGLQFLFEYFSETQRNKGNFPGRFSGRQFSNSRSEMNVSTLELGDSALYLCASSPLEYPAAAFFGQGTRLTVV.

The V call is TRBV4-2, the J call TRBJ1-6; the D gene is possibly TRBD1 (5 bases). The V end lost 4 bases, the J end lost 2 bases, and 6 bases lay between the germline ends. Germline V CDR1 and CDR2: LGHNA, YNFKEQ. There are 14 residues in the CDR3. The CDR3 region is CASSRGAYNSPLHF. In nucleotides, the CDR3 is TGTGCCAGCAGCCGGGGGGCCTATAATTCACCCCTCCACTTT.

This chain links TRBV2 with TRBJ2-7; a weak D match, TRBD2 (5 bases). Germline lookup yields CDR1 SNHLY and CDR2 FYNNEI. V was pared by 6 bases and J by 3 bases, with 18 bases between. This CDR3 comprises 15 residues. The CDR3 region has the DNA TGTGCCAGCAGGAAGGAGGTGTCAGTTGGCTACGAGCAGTACTTC. Amino acids: CASRKEVSVGYEQYF.

This clone was counted a few times. The chain carries TRBV7-9 and TRBJ2-7; no firm D call. Between the trimmed V and J ends, which lost 6 bases and 3 bases, there was a span of 18 bases. CDR3 length equals 15 residues. CDR1 is SEHNR and CDR2 is FQNEAQ in the germline V gene (reference sequence). The CDR3 sequence is CASRPTPASSYEQYF. CDR3 nucleotides: TGTGCCAGCAGACCGACGCCAGCGTCCAGCTACGAGCAGTACTTC.

The V call is TRBV5-6, the J call TRBJ1-1, with D tentatively TRBD1 (5 bases). CDR3 size: 14 residues. V was pared by 2 bases and J by 4 bases, with 12 bases between. Germline V gene lookup returns CDR1 SGHDT and CDR2 YYEEEE. The CDR3 DNA reads TGTGCCAGCAGCTTCCAGGGTGATGGCACTGAAGCTTTCTTT. This translates into CASSFQGDGTEAFF. Variable domain in full (rest from reference TRBV5-6 and TRBJ1-1): DAGVTQSPTHLIKTRGQQVTLRCSPKSGHDTVSWYQQALGQGPQFIFQYYEEEERQRGNFPDRFSGHQFPNYSSELNVNALLLGDSALYLCASSFQGDGTEAFFGQGTRLTVV.

The chain carries TRBV10-1 and TRBJ2-7, with a possible D match to TRBD2 (6 bases). This CDR3 spans 17 amino acids. CDR1 WNHNN and CDR2 SYGVQD come from the germline V gene (reference sequence). V lost 11 bases and J lost 4, with 30 bases in between. CDR3 in amino acids: CAGPPGLPIWMRYEQYF. CDR3 bases: TGCGCCGGGCCCCCGGGACTCCCCATCTGGATGAGGTACGAGCAGTACTTC.

This clone has more than one count but fewer than ten. The chain carries TRBV29-1 and TRBJ1-1; D gene uncertain. Germline assignment: CDR1 SQVTM and CDR2 ANQGSEA. V gave up 3 bases and J gave up 7 bases, with 9 bases separating them. The CDR3 sequence is 11 residues long. The DNA of the CDR3 is TGCAGCGTTGATTCGGGAGGTGAAGCTTTCTTT. Translating it yields CSVDSGGEAFF.

This chain joins TRBV28 and TRBJ1-6, with a possible D match to TRBD1 (5 bases). Trimming shortened V by 1 base and J by 12 bases, and 13 bases separated the two germline ends. There are 14 residues in the CDR3. Germline-derived CDR1 and CDR2 are MDHEN and SYDVKM. The CDR3 sequence is CASSLSQGIQPLHF. The DNA for the CDR3 is TGTGCCAGCAGTTTATCCCAGGGAATTCAACCCCTCCACTTT.

CDR3 in amino acids: CSVGARDYFNYGYTF. The CDR3 coding sequence is TGCAGCGTTGGGGCAAGGGACTATTTTAACTATGGCTACACCTTC. V gene TRBV29-1 combines with J gene TRBJ1-2, with D maybe TRBD1 (5 bases). Trimming pared 4 bases from V and 1 base from J, leaving 16 bases between. Germline V lookup: CDR1 SQVTM, CDR2 ANQGSEA. The length of the CDR3 is 15 residues.

This chain connects TRBV7-9 to TRBJ2-1; 10 positions agree with TRBD2. This CDR3 is built from 16 residues. Germline-derived CDR1 and CDR2 are SEHNR and FQNEAQ (reference sequence). The V and J ends lost 2 bases and 0 bases, in that order; junction bases with no gene match: 1. The CDR3 sequence is CASSLTSGISYNEQFF. The CDR3 coding sequence is TGTGCCAGCAGCTTAACTAGCGGGATCTCCTACAATGAGCAGTTCTTC.

This clone was counted many times. This chain uses TRBV19 with TRBJ2-6; possible D gene TRBD2, 6 bases. There are 16 residues in the CDR3. In germline, CDR1 is LNHDA, CDR2 SQIVND (reference sequence). V lost 2 bases and J lost 4, with 12 bases in between. The chain's CDR3 is CASSISGWSGANVLTF. The DNA for the CDR3 is TGTGCCAGTAGTATAAGCGGGTGGTCAGGGGCCAACGTCCTGACTTTC.

The chain is built from TRBV7-8 and TRBJ2-7; the match to TRBD1 covers 7 bases. This CDR3 is built from 14 residues. Germline V gene lookup returns CDR1 SGHVS and CDR2 FQNEAQ. Trimming at V came to 4 bases and at J to 2 bases, leaving 5 bases not matched to a gene. Here the CDR3 reads CASSSRGQTYEQYF. The CDR3 DNA reads as TGTGCCAGCAGCTCGAGGGGACAGACCTACGAGCAGTACTTC.

The genes are TRBV6-1 and TRBJ2-7; D is possibly TRBD2 (5 bases). CDR3 length: 14 amino acids. V was trimmed by 7 bases and J by 0 bases, leaving 13 bases between them. The germline V gene has CDR1 MNHNS and CDR2 SASEGT. This CDR3 reads CASTTRVSSYEQYF. In DNA, the CDR3 is TGTGCCAGCACCACGAGGGTCAGCTCCTACGAGCAGTACTTC.

The rearrangement uses TRBV19 and TRBJ2-1; D possibly corresponds to TRBD2 (6 bases). This CDR3 contains 15 residues. Trimming pared 3 bases from V and 3 bases from J, leaving 12 bases between. Looked up from germline, CDR1 is LNHDA and CDR2 is SQIVND (reference sequence). In DNA, the CDR3 is TGTGCCAGTAGTATTCAGTGGACTAACTACAATGAGCAGTTCTTC. This translates into CASSIQWTNYNEQFF.

The chain employs TRBV2 and TRBJ2-7, with a weak D call TRBD2 (5 bases). Trimming removed 6 bases from V and 7 bases from J, with 10 bases in between. The CDR3 sequence is 11 residues long. The germline V gene encodes CDR1 SNHLY and CDR2 FYNNEI. CDR3 sequence reads: CASSPSGEQYF. Written as DNA, the CDR3 is TGTGCCAGCAGCCCGTCGGGAGAGCAGTACTTC.

The V and J genes are TRBV7-2 and TRBJ2-3; a possible D gene is TRBD2 (6 bases). Trimming cost V 4 bases and J 0 bases, with 14 bases left between them. The CDR3 consists of 16 residues. CDR1 and CDR2 from the germline V gene are SGHTA and FQGNSA. This chain's CDR3 is CASSSLGRPSTDTQYF. The DNA of the CDR3 is TGTGCCAGCAGCTCACTCGGGAGACCTAGCACAGATACGCAGTATTTT.

The V call is TRBV5-1, the J call TRBJ1-3; the D is unclear. Germline values: CDR1 SGHRS, CDR2 YFSETQ. Trimming took off 5 bases at V and 9 bases at J, with 12 bases between the two ends. This CDR3 contains 12 residues. The CDR3 protein is CASSDTMGTIYF. CDR3 coding DNA: TGCGCCAGCAGTGACACAATGGGCACCATATATTTT.

This sequence joins TRBV5-1 and TRBJ1-1, with a possible D match to TRBD1 (5 bases). The length of the CDR3 is 13 residues. The V end lost 4 bases, the J end lost 10 bases, and 17 bases lay between the germline ends. Germline CDR1 SGHRS, CDR2 YFSETQ. The chain's CDR3 is CASSGPGFDRAFF. For the CDR3, the DNA is TGCGCCAGCAGCGGGCCAGGGTTTGACAGAGCTTTCTTT. Based on the CDR3 plus reference TRBV5-1 and TRBJ1-1, the full variable domain is KAGVTQTPRYLIKTRGQQVTLSCSPISGHRSVSWYQQTPGQGLQFLFEYFSETQRNKGNFPGRFSGRQFSNSRSEMNVSTLELGDSALYLCASSGPGFDRAFFGQGTRLTVV.

This sequence joins TRBV7-2 and TRBJ2-3; D is ambiguous. Per germline, CDR1 SGHTA and CDR2 FQGNSA. The V gene lost 3 bases and the J gene lost 1 base, with 11 bases spanning the gap. There are 15 residues in the CDR3. As DNA, the CDR3 is TGTGCCAGCAGCTTCTTGAGAGGTGGCACAGATACGCAGTATTTT. It is translated as CASSFLRGGTDTQYF.